Listed here are 27 T cell receptor beta chains from one sample, sequenced in a study of OX40 agonist ivuxolimab in advanced cancers. Method: immunoSEQ multiplex PCR; TCRdb's copy keeps in-frame clones and lacks some. The profile shows more than 40,000 clones, 88% of them singletons. This material consisted of CD4+ or CD8+ T cells sorted from blood, taken in a trial of the OX40 agonist ivuxolimab. The receptors shown here come from an adult with an advanced solid tumor such as melanoma, head and neck, liver or kidney cancer.

V gene TRBV18 combines with J gene TRBJ2-2; TRBD1 aligns across 8 bases. The CDR3 is made up of 15 amino acids. The junction had 6 bases not matched to a gene; V was cut back by 4 bases and J by 5 bases. Germline CDR1 and CDR2: KGHSH and LQKENI. CDR3 in DNA: TGTGCCAGCTCACGAGGACAGGGTGGGACCGGGGAGCTGTTTTTT. Encoded protein: CASSRGQGGTGELFF.

The rearrangement uses TRBV5-1 and TRBJ2-2, with 7 nucleotides matching TRBD1. This CDR3 comprises 17 residues. CDR1 is SGHRS and CDR2 is YFSETQ in the germline V gene. J was trimmed by 5 bases and V by 0 bases; bases with no gene match: 10. The CDR3 DNA sequence: TGCGCCAGCAGCTTGGTCAAAGGGGGCTTAAGAACCGGGGAGCTGTTTTTT. It codes for CASSLVKGGLRTGELFF.

In this sample, this clone turned up once. This chain uses TRBV5-1 with TRBJ2-5; unclear D gene. Germline V gene lookup returns CDR1 SGHRS and CDR2 YFSETQ. The CDR3 runs to 17 residues. Trimming removed 0 bases at V and 4 bases at J, with 19 bases between. The CDR3 DNA follows: TGCGCCAGCAGCTTGGGATTAAACGTAGCTGTATCAGAGACCCAGTACTTC. Its protein is CASSLGLNVAVSETQYF.

The V call is TRBV30, the J call TRBJ2-7, with 13 bases fitting TRBD2. CDR1 is GTSNPN, CDR2 SVGIG, per germline (reference sequence). V lost 2 bases, J lost 7 bases, and 5 bases stayed unmatched. CDR3 length: 14 amino acids. Here the CDR3 DNA reads TGTGCCTGGAGTACGGGACTAGCGGGACGGGAGCAGTACTTC. This gives the protein CAWSTGLAGREQYF.

The V and J genes are TRBV7-9 and TRBJ2-3; D is unclear. The CDR3 extends over 17 amino acids. Trimming shortened V by 4 bases and J by 1 base, and 18 bases separated the two germline ends. CDR1 is SEHNR and CDR2 is FQNEAQ in the germline V gene (reference sequence). CDR3 nucleotide sequence: TGTGCCAGCAGCTCAACCTGGGAAATTCGGGGCACAGATACGCAGTATTTT. Translation: CASSSTWEIRGTDTQYF.

This clone was detected only once. The DNA of the CDR3 is TGTGCCAGCAGTGTGCCTGTCGGCTCCTACAATGAGCAGTTCTTC. This encodes CASSVPVGSYNEQFF. This sequence joins TRBV6-1 and TRBJ2-1; D not resolved. CDR1 and CDR2 (germline): MNHNS, SASEGT. The CDR3 loop spans 15 amino acids. Trimming removed 4 bases at V and 0 bases at J, with 10 bases between.

CDR3 in DNA: TGTGCCTGGAGTGGCCCGGGAGTTCGGAATGAGCAGTTCTTC. Translated, it gives CAWSGPGVRNEQFF. The gene calls are TRBV30 and TRBJ2-1; a possible D gene is TRBD2 (6 bases). Germline V CDR1 and CDR2: GTSNPN, SVGIG (reference sequence). Trimming shortened V by 1 base and J by 7 bases, and 14 bases separated the two germline ends. This CDR3 has 14 amino acids.

The chain couples TRBV5-4 to TRBJ2-5, with TRBD2 matching over 9 bases. Germline V gives CDR1 SGHNT, CDR2 YYREEE (reference sequence). V lost 4 bases to trimming and J lost 5 bases; unmatched junction nucleotides: 9. This CDR3 comprises 15 residues. DNA for the CDR3: TGTGCCAGCAGCCTTAGCGGGAGAGGGACGGAGACCCAGTACTTC. Its protein product is CASSLSGRGTETQYF.

The chain recombines TRBV7-3 with TRBJ2-2; weak D call: TRBD1 (5 bases). The CDR3 is made up of 13 amino acids. Germline-derived CDR1 and CDR2 are SGHTA and FQGTGA. Deletions cut 1 base from V and 13 bases from J, with 13 bases between. The CDR3 DNA reads TGTGCCAGCAGCTTAAGTTTAAGGGGCGGGCTGTTTTTT. Translating gives CASSLSLRGGLFF.

The rearrangement uses TRBV21-1 and TRBJ1-5. TRBV21-1 is a known pseudogene. The CDR3 has 13 amino acids. CDR3 in amino acids: CASSNLSSQPQHF. As DNA, the CDR3 is TGTGCCAGCAGCAATCTCTCGAGCCAGCCCCAGCATTTT.

This clone was counted once. The rearrangement links TRBV28 to TRBJ2-1, with TRBD2 as a possible D gene (10 bases). The CDR3 has 22 amino acids. The ends were cut back, 6 bases at V and 6 bases at J, with 39 bases in the middle. CDR1 MDHEN and CDR2 SYDVKM come from the germline V gene. CDR3 loop: CASRIDPVTGGLTSGARNEQFF. The CDR3 coding sequence is TGTGCCAGCAGAATAGATCCTGTGACAGGGGGTTTAACTAGCGGGGCCCGCAATGAGCAGTTCTTC.

The table lists this clone with a few counts. V and J are TRBV23-1 and TRBJ2-1; D possibly corresponds to TRBD2 (6 bases). TRBV23-1 is classed as an ORF, of uncertain function. The ends were cut back, 7 bases at V and 0 bases at J, with 13 bases in the middle. CDR3 size: 15 residues. Here the CDR3 reads CASTRDWSSYNEQFF. CDR3 DNA sequence: TGCGCCAGCACCCGGGACTGGAGCTCCTACAATGAGCAGTTCTTC.

In the case of this clone: Compared with germline, one end of the junction differs, possibly owing to a read error. The genes are TRBV18 and TRBJ1-1; D unclear. CDR1 and CDR2 (germline): KGHSH, LQKENI. The CDR3 loop spans 13 amino acids. The CDR3 is CASSPHVNTEAFF. CDR3 in DNA: TGTGCCAGCTCCCCACACGTGAACACTGAAGCTTTCTTT.

The count of this clone is one. This sequence joins TRBV6-5 and TRBJ2-1; D ambiguous. V was shortened by 5 bases and J by 0 bases, with 11 bases between the two germline ends. Per the germline V gene, CDR1 is MNHEY and CDR2 is SVGAGI. The length of the CDR3 is 15 residues. CDR3 coding DNA: TGTGCCAGCAGTCGGGCACACAGCTCCTACAATGAGCAGTTCTTC. Translated: CASSRAHSSYNEQFF.

The chain has TRBV19 and TRBJ2-6; D remains unclear. Germline CDR1 is LNHDA and CDR2 is SQIVND (reference sequence). The CDR3 length is 15 residues. V lost 3 bases, J lost 0 bases, and 6 bases lay in between. DNA for the CDR3: TGTGCCAGTAGTATCGTTAGCTCTGGGGCCAACGTCCTGACTTTC. This codes for CASSIVSSGANVLTF.

This chain joins TRBV7-2 and TRBJ2-5; possibly TRBD2 for D (5 bases). Between the trimmed V and J ends, which lost 1 base and 2 bases, there was a span of 11 bases. The CDR3 spans 15 residues. Germline lookup yields CDR1 SGHTA and CDR2 FQGNSA. The CDR3 loop reads CASSLGQGGQETQYF. CDR3 bases: TGTGCCAGCAGCTTAGGACAAGGCGGGCAAGAGACCCAGTACTTC. The full variable domain, with the rest looked up from reference TRBV7-2 and TRBJ2-5, is GAGVSQSPSNKVTEKGKDVELRCDPISGHTALYWYRQSLGQGLEFLIYFQGNSAPDKSGLPSDRFSAERTGGSVSTLTIQRTQQEDSAVYLCASSLGQGGQETQYFGPGTRLLVL.

The gene calls are TRBV7-9 and TRBJ2-1, with TRBD1 identical over 10 bases. Per the germline V gene, CDR1 is SEHNR and CDR2 is FQNEAQ (reference sequence). J was trimmed by 4 bases and V by 4 bases; bases with no gene match: 4. This CDR3 contains 15 residues. This chain's CDR3 is CASSSPGQGYNEQFF. The DNA of the CDR3 is TGTGCCAGCAGCTCTCCGGGACAGGGGTACAATGAGCAGTTCTTC.

This rearrangement joins TRBV27 to TRBJ2-3; unclear D gene. The CDR3 runs to 14 residues. V lost 3 bases and J lost 1, with 8 bases in between. Germline V CDR1 and CDR2: MNHEY, SMNVEV (reference sequence). The CDR3 DNA sequence: TGTGCCAGCAGTTTGACCCAGGGCACAGATACGCAGTATTTT. It translates to CASSLTQGTDTQYF.

The genes are TRBV19 and TRBJ1-2; TRBD1 aligns across 7 bases. V trimming: 5 bases; J trimming: 8 bases; junction bases outside the gene matches: 8. The CDR3 has 13 residues. The V gene's germline CDR1 is LNHDA and CDR2 SQIVND (reference sequence). The DNA for the CDR3 is TGTGCCAGTAGTCCCCGACAGGGTTCGGGCTACACCTTC. Translating gives CASSPRQGSGYTF.

The chain combines TRBV5-1 with TRBJ1-1; a possible D gene is TRBD1 (6 bases). Deletions cut 3 bases from V and 0 bases from J, with 15 bases between. CDR1 is SGHRS, CDR2 YFSETQ, per germline. The CDR3 totals 16 residues. The CDR3 DNA follows: TGCGCCAGCAGCTCCGCTCGGGGGGCGGTGAACACTGAAGCTTTCTTT. It specifies CASSSARGAVNTEAFF.

The CDR3 loop reads CASSLAVAGVEQFF. The DNA for the CDR3 is TGTGCCAGCAGCTTAGCGGTAGCGGGAGTTGAGCAGTTCTTC. The rearrangement joins TRBV7-9 to TRBJ2-1; 9 bases are shared with TRBD2. Germline V gene sequence: CDR1 SEHNR, CDR2 FQNEAQ (reference sequence). Trimming cost V 0 bases and J 9 bases; bases outside gene matches: 3. The CDR3 loop spans 14 amino acids. Full variable domain (rest looked up from reference TRBV7-9 and TRBJ2-1): DTGVSQNPRHKITKRGQNVTFRCDPISEHNRLYWYRQTLGQGPEFLTYFQNEAQLEKSRLLSDRFSAERPKGSFSTLEIQRTEQGDSAMYLCASSLAVAGVEQFFGPGTRLTVL.

This chain joins TRBV7-3 and TRBJ2-7, with no clear D. The CDR3 loop spans 14 amino acids. V dropped 2 bases and J dropped 2 bases, with 10 bases sitting between them. Germline CDR1 and CDR2: SGHTA and FQGTGA. The CDR3 DNA follows: TGTGCCAGCAGCTTATGGGAAGCTACCTACGAGCAGTACTTC. Protein: CASSLWEATYEQYF.

V is TRBV28 and J is TRBJ1-2, with D unresolved. Germline-derived CDR1 and CDR2 are MDHEN and SYDVKM. V was trimmed by 7 bases and J by 4 bases, leaving 13 bases between them. This CDR3 contains 13 residues. The CDR3 sequence: CASNPPDAYGYTF. The CDR3 DNA sequence: TGTGCCAGCAACCCCCCGGACGCCTATGGCTACACCTTC.

This clone showed up just once. This chain uses TRBV18 with TRBJ2-7; 7 bases map to TRBD1. Trimming at V came to 4 bases and at J to 5 bases, leaving 5 bases not matched to a gene. This CDR3 has 13 residues. From germline, CDR1 is KGHSH and CDR2 LQKENI. The DNA of the CDR3 is TGTGCCAGCTCACGACAGGGCGCGAACGAGCAGTACTTC. Protein sequence: CASSRQGANEQYF.

The J gene is TRBJ2-1, the V gene TRBV5-6, with a possible D match to TRBD1 (7 bases). The length of the CDR3 is 16 residues. Germline CDR1 and CDR2: SGHDT and YYEEEE. Trimming pared 1 base from V and 6 bases from J, leaving 17 bases between. Here the CDR3 reads CASSLYRQGGGNEQFF. The CDR3 nucleotides read TGTGCCAGCAGCTTGTATAGGCAGGGGGGAGGCAATGAGCAGTTCTTC.

This CDR3 is CATQSRGSKGETQYF. The CDR3 bases are TGTGCCACCCAATCGAGGGGCTCAAAGGGGGAGACCCAGTACTTC. The chain links TRBV19 to TRBJ2-5; D possibly matches TRBD1 or TRBD2 (5 bases each). This CDR3 has 15 residues. Trimming stripped 10 bases from V and 5 bases from J, with 23 bases between. Germline loops: CDR1 LNHDA, CDR2 SQIVND (reference sequence).

The chain couples TRBV4-1 to TRBJ2-2; D remains ambiguous. Germline V gene data show CDR1 as MGHRA and CDR2 as YSYEKL. Trimming pared 7 bases from V and 0 bases from J, leaving 12 bases between. The CDR3 loop spans 15 amino acids. CDR3: CASTLSRANTGELFF. DNA for the CDR3: TGCGCCAGCACCCTATCCCGGGCGAACACCGGGGAGCTGTTTTTT.